The present entry profiles one TCR beta chain with its context. The data originate from a study of blood T cell repertoires in COVID-19. Per the germline V gene, CDR1 is SNHLY and CDR2 is FYNNEI. The germline V and J ends were trimmed by 4 bases and 5 bases, with 13 bases remaining between them. CDR3 size: 14 residues. Here immunoSEQ multiplex PCR was the method, and the copy in TCRdb shows in-frame clones only, minus some. Of 250,000 to 350,000 clones in the sample, about 89% were seen once. V usage is TRBV2 and J usage is TRBJ2-3; D perhaps matches TRBD2 (6 bases). Sequencing was carried out using PBMCs or T cells enriched from blood (not recorded which). This sequence originates from a woman between 25 and 40 years old who had recovered from COVID-19. The CDR3 loop is CASSVSQRVDTQYF. The CDR3 nucleotides read TGTGCCAGCAGTGTTTCCCAGCGGGTAGATACGCAGTATTTT.